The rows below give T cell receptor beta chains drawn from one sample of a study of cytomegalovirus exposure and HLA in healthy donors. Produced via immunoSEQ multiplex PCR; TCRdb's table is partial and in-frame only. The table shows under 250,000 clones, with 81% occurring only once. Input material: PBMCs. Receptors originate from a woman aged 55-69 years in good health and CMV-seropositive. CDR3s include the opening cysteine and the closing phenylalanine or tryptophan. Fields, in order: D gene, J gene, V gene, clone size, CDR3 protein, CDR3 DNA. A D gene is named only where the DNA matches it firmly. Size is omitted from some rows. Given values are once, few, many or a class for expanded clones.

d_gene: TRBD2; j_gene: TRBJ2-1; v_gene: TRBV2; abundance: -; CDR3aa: CASSEQLAGVSEQFF; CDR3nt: TGTGCCAGCAGTGAACAACTAGCGGGAGTCAGTGAGCAGTTCTTC
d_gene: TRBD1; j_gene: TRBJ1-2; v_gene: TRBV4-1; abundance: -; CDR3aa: CASSRSTGTGGYGYTF; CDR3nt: TGCGCCAGCAGCCGGAGTACCGGGACAGGGGGCTATGGCTACACCTTC
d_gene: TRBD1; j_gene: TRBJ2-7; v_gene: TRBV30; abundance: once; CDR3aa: CAWEQGAREQYF; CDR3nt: TGTGCCTGGGAACAGGGGGCGCGTGAGCAGTACTTC
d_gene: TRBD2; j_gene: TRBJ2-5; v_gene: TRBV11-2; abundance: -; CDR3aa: CASSLGRGETQYF; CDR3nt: TGTGCCAGCAGCTTGGGGAGGGGAGAGACCCAGTACTTC
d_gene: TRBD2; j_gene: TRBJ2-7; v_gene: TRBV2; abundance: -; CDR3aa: CASIEAGGSYEQYF; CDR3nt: TGTGCCAGCATCGAAGCGGGAGGATCCTACGAGCAGTACTTC
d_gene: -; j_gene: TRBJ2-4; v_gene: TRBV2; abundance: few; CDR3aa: CASSAAGVAKNIQYF; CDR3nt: TGTGCCAGCAGTGCGGCCGGGGTAGCCAAAAACATTCAGTACTTC
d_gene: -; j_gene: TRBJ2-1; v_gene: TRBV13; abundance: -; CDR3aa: CASSLGIAAYNEQFF; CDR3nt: TGTGCCAGCAGCTTAGGCATTGCGGCGTACAATGAGCAGTTCTTC
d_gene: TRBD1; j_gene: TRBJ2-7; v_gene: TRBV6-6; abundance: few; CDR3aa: CASIYGTGGPSYEQYF; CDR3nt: TGTGCCAGCATCTACGGGACAGGGGGACCCTCCTACGAGCAGTACTTC
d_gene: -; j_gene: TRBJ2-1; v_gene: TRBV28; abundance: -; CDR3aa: CASRPGLRPSVFTPPEQFF; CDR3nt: TGTGCCAGCAGACCCGGGTTAAGACCTTCGGTCTTTACCCCCCCCGAGCAGTTCTTC
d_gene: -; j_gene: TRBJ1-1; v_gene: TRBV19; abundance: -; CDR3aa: CARPGQKTSDEAFF; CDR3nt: TGTGCCAGACCAGGACAGAAAACCTCGGATGAAGCTTTCTTT
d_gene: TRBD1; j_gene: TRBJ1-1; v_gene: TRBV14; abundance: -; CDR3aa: CASSPTQGWMNTEAFF; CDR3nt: TGTGCCAGCAGCCCGACACAGGGGTGGATGAACACTGAAGCTTTCTTT
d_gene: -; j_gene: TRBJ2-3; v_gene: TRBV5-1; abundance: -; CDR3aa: CASSLDGAPGDTQYF; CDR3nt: TGCGCCAGCAGCTTGGATGGGGCCCCAGGGGATACGCAGTATTTT
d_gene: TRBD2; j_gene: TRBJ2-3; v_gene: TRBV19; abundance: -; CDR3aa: CASSVRAGTSGTTDTQYF; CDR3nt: TGTGCCAGTAGTGTCCGTGCCGGGACTAGCGGGACTACAGATACGCAGTATTTT
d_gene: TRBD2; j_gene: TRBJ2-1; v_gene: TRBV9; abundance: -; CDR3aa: CASSAGLAFYNEQFF; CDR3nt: TGTGCCAGCAGCGCGGGACTAGCGTTTTACAATGAGCAGTTCTTC
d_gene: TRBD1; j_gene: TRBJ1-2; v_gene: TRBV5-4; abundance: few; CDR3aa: CAMTGGYGYTF; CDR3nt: TGTGCCATGACAGGGGGGTATGGCTACACCTTC
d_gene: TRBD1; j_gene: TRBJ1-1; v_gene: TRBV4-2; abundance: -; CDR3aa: CASSGRDRGLTEAFF; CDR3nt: TGTGCCAGCAGCGGCCGGGACAGGGGGCTTACTGAAGCTTTCTTT
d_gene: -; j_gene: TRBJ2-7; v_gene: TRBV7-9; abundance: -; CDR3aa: CASSLAWESGEQYF; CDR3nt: TGTGCCAGCAGCTTAGCTTGGGAATCGGGGGAGCAGTACTTC
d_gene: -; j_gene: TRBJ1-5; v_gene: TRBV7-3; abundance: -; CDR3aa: CASSRNSNQPQHF; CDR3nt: TGTGCCAGCAGCCGTAATAGCAATCAGCCCCAGCATTTT
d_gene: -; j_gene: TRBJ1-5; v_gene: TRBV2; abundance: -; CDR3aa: CASNTGTHQPQHF; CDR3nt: TGTGCCAGCAATACAGGGACGCATCAGCCCCAGCATTTT
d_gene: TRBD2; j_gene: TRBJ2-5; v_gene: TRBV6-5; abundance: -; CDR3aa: CATTRSGGRETQYF; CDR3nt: TGTGCCACCACCCGAAGCGGGGGCCGAGAGACCCAGTACTTC
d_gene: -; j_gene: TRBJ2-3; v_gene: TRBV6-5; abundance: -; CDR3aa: CASRKTFERADTQYF; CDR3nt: TGTGCCAGCAGAAAAACCTTTGAGAGGGCAGATACGCAGTATTTT
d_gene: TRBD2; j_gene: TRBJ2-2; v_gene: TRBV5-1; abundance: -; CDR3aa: CASTYAGTSGSAIGELFF; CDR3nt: TGCGCCAGCACCTATGCTGGGACTAGCGGGAGCGCGATCGGGGAGCTGTTTTTT
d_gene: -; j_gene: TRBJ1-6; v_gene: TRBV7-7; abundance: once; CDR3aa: CASSSTNRQYNSPLHF; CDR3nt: TGTGCCAGCAGCTCGACCAATCGACAGTATAATTCACCCCTCCACTTT
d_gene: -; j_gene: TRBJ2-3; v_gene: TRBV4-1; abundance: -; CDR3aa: CASSLRQAVGTDTQYF; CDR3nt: TGCGCCAGCAGCCTTAGACAGGCCGTGGGCACAGATACGCAGTATTTT
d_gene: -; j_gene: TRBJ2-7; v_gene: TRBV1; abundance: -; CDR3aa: CTSSQAGLAPSYEQYF; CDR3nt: TGCACCAGCAGCCAAGCGGGACTAGCGCCCTCCTACGAGCAGTACTTC
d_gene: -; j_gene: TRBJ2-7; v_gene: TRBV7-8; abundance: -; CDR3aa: CASSSRDREQYF; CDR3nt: TGTGCCAGCAGCAGTCGGGATCGTGAGCAGTACTTC
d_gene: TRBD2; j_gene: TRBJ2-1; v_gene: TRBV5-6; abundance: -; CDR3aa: CASSRTSGSHLGNEQFF; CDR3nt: TGTGCCAGCAGCCGGACTAGCGGGAGCCATCTAGGCAATGAGCAGTTCTTC
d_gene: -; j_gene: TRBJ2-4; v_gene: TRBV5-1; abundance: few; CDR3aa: CASRADTTTKNIQYF; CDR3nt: TGCGCCAGCAGGGCGGATACGACCACAAAAAACATTCAGTACTTC
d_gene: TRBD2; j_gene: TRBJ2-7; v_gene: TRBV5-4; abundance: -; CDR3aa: CASSLDLAGSYEQYF; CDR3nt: TGTGCCAGCAGCTTGGATCTAGCGGGCAGCTACGAGCAGTACTTC
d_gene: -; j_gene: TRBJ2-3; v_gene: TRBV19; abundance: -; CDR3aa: CATRGLGSDTQYF; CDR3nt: TGTGCCACCCGGGGTTTGGGCAGTGATACGCAGTATTTT
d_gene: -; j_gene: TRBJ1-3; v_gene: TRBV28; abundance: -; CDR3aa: CASSSPGGLGNTIYF; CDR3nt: TGTGCCAGCAGTTCGCCGGGAGGTTTGGGAAACACCATATATTTT
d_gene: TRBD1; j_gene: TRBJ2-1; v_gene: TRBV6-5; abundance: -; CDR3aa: CASRRDRVDNEQFF; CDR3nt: TGTGCCAGCAGAAGGGACAGGGTTGACAATGAGCAGTTCTTC
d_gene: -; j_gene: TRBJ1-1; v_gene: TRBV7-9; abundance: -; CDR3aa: CASLMGGKAFF; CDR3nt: TGTGCCAGCCTGATGGGGGGAAAAGCTTTCTTT
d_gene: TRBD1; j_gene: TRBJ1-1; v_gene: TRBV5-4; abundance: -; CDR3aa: CASSVRGTTEAFF; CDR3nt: TGTGCCAGCTCCGTCAGGGGGACCACTGAAGCTTTCTTT
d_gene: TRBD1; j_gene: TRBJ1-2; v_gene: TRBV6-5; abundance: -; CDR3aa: CASRPQGANGYTF; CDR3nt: TGTGCCAGCAGACCCCAGGGGGCCAATGGCTACACCTTC
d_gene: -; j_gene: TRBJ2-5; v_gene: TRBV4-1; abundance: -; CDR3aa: CASSPPQETQYF; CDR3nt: TGCGCCAGCAGCCCCCCTCAAGAGACCCAGTACTTC
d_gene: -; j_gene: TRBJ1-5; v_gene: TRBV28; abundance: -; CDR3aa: CASTGGHRIDKRNQPQHF; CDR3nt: TGTGCCAGCACCGGAGGGCACCGCATAGACAAACGCAATCAGCCCCAGCATTTT
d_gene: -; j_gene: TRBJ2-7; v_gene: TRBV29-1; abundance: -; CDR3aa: CSVGGVSSYEQYF; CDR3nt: TGCAGCGTTGGGGGGGTTTCGTCCTACGAGCAGTACTTC
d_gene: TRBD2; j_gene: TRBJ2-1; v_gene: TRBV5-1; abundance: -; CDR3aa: CASSSGTSSYNEQFF; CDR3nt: TGCGCCAGCAGCTCCGGGACTAGCTCCTACAATGAGCAGTTCTTC
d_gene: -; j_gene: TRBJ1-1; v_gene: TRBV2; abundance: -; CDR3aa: CASHRDTNTEAFF; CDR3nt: TGTGCCAGCCACCGGGACACGAACACTGAAGCTTTCTTT
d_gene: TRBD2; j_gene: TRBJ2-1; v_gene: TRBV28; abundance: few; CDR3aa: CASSLTSGRFNEQFF; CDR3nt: TGTGCCAGCAGCCTGACTAGCGGGAGATTCAATGAGCAGTTCTTC
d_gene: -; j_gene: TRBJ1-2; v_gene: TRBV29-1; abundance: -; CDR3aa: CSVEGGGIYGYTF; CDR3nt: TGCAGCGTTGAGGGGGGAGGGATCTATGGCTACACCTTC
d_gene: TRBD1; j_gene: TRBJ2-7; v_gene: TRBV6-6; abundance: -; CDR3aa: CASSPRIEGGSEQYF; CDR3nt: TGTGCCAGCAGTCCGCGCATCGAAGGGGGCAGCGAGCAGTACTTC
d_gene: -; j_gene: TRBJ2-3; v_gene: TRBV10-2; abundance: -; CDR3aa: CASSRGYTDTQYF; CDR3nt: TGCGCCAGCAGTAGGGGGTACACAGATACGCAGTATTTT
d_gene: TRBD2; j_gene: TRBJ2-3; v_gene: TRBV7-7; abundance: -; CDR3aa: CASSPLAGGGTDTQYF; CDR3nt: TGTGCCAGCAGCCCCCTGGCGGGGGGCGGCACAGATACGCAGTATTTT
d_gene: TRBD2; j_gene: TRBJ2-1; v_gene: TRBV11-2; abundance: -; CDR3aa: CASSKNGLAVYNEQFF; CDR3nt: TGTGCCAGCTCAAAGAACGGACTAGCGGTTTACAATGAGCAGTTCTTC
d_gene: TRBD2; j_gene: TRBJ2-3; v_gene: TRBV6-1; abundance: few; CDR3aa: CASSVLAVTDTQYF; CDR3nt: TGTGCCAGCAGCGTACTAGCGGTCACAGATACGCAGTATTTT
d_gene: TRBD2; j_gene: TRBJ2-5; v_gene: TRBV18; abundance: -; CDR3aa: CASSPTSGRPETQYF; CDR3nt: TGTGCCAGCTCACCTACTAGCGGGAGACCAGAGACCCAGTACTTC
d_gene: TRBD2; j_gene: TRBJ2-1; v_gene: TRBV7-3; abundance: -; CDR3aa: CASSLRAGTSQTNEQFF; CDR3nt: TGTGCCAGCAGCTTAAGGGCCGGGACTAGCCAGACCAATGAGCAGTTCTTC
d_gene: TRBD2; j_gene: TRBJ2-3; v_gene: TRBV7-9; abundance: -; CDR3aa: CSSSSTSGRGADTQYF; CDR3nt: TGTTCCAGCAGCTCCACTAGCGGGAGGGGGGCAGATACGCAGTATTTT
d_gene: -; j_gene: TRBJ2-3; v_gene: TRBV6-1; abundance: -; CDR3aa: CASSPDYPRDTQYF; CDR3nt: TGTGCCAGCAGTCCGGACTACCCCAGGGATACGCAGTATTTT
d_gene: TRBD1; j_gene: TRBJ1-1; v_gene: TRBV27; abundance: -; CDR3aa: CASSGQGFMNTEAFF; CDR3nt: TGTGCCAGCAGTGGACAGGGGTTCATGAACACTGAAGCTTTCTTT
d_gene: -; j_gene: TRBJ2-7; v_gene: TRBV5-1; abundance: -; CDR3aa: CASSLGAGFDEQYF; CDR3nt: TGCGCCAGCAGCTTGGGGGCAGGGTTCGACGAGCAGTACTTC
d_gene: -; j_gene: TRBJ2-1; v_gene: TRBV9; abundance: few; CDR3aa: CASSVLLGGYNEQFF; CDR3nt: TGTGCCAGCAGCGTACTCCTAGGCGGCTACAATGAGCAGTTCTTC
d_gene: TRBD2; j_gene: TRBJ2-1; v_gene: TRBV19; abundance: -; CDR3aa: CASLASGRREQFF; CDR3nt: TGTGCCAGTTTGGCTAGCGGGAGACGAGAGCAGTTCTTC
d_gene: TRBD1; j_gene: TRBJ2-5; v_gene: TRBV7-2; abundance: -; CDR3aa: CASSTGTAYQETQYF; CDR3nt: TGTGCCAGCAGCACCGGGACAGCGTACCAAGAGACCCAGTACTTC
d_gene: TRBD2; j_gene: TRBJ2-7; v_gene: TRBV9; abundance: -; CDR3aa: CASSVGAGGDYEQYF; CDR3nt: TGTGCCAGCAGCGTAGGCGCGGGAGGGGACTACGAGCAGTACTTC
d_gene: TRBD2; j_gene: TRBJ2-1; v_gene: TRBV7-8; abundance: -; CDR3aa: CASSLETSGSDNEQFF; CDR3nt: TGTGCCAGCAGCTTGGAGACTAGCGGGAGCGACAATGAGCAGTTCTTC
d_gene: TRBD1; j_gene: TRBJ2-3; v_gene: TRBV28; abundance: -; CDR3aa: CASSLIWAGRDRGIDTQYF; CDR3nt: TGTGCCAGCAGTCTCATATGGGCGGGGAGGGACAGGGGGATAGATACGCAGTATTTT